What follows are 6 T cell receptor beta chains derived from one specimen sequenced in a study of OX40 agonist ivuxolimab in advanced cancers. The table came from immunoSEQ multiplex PCR; TCRdb's copy has only in-frame clones and leaves some out. The profile shows around 100,000 clones, 91% of them singletons. The input for sequencing was CD4+ or CD8+ T cells sorted from blood, taken in a trial of the OX40 agonist ivuxolimab. All receptors come from an adult with an advanced solid tumor such as melanoma, head and neck, liver or kidney cancer.

The rearrangement links TRBV5-6 to TRBJ1-5; D perhaps matches TRBD1 (5 bases). The CDR3 extends over 14 amino acids. Looked up from germline, CDR1 is SGHDT and CDR2 is YYEEEE. Trimming cost V 3 bases and J 6 bases, with 13 bases left between them. The CDR3 DNA reads as TGTGCCAGCAGCTCCGGGACTAGGATTCAGCCCCAGCATTTT. It specifies CASSSGTRIQPQHF.

The chain combines TRBV7-9 with TRBJ2-6; 9 bases agree with TRBD2. V shed 2 bases and J 2 bases; nucleotides not matched to a gene: 7. Germline CDR1 is SEHNR and CDR2 is FQNEAQ (reference sequence). The CDR3 totals 18 residues. The CDR3 nucleotides read TGTGCCAGCAGCTTACTCTCGGCTAGCGGGACTGGGGCCAACGTCCTGACTTTC. Protein product: CASSLLSASGTGANVLTF.

This sequence joins TRBV19 and TRBJ1-2; D perhaps matches TRBD1 (5 bases). Germline CDR1 reads LNHDA; CDR2 reads SQIVND (reference sequence). The V end lost 8 bases, the J end lost 1 base, and 14 bases lay between the germline ends. The CDR3 loop spans 14 amino acids. The CDR3 loop reads CASCSLQGNYGYTF. The DNA of the CDR3 is TGTGCCAGTTGTTCCCTTCAGGGTAACTATGGCTACACCTTC.

The chain combines TRBV2 with TRBJ1-1; D is ambiguous. In germline, CDR1 is SNHLY, CDR2 FYNNEI. Trimming removed 2 bases from V and 3 bases from J, with 1 base in between. This CDR3 has 11 amino acids. CDR3 coding DNA: TGTGCCAGCAGTGAATACACTGAAGCTTTCTTT. This sequence encodes CASSEYTEAFF.

This clone has a single count. This chain joins TRBV28 and TRBJ2-5, with a possible D match to TRBD2 (6 bases). V lost 5 bases and J 6 bases, leaving 22 bases between the germline ends. Per the germline V gene, CDR1 is MDHEN and CDR2 is SYDVKM. The CDR3 extends over 16 amino acids. The CDR3 DNA follows: TGTGCCAGCAGTCCCGATGGGGGGAGACCGTGGAAGACCCAGTACTTC. It encodes CASSPDGGRPWKTQYF.

This clone appeared a few times. The chain joins TRBV27 to TRBJ2-5; the D gene is possibly TRBD1 (5 bases). The CDR3 length is 14 residues. In germline, CDR1 is MNHEY, CDR2 SMNVEV (reference sequence). V was clipped by 1 base and J by 1 base, with 7 bases between them. The CDR3 region has the DNA TGTGCCAGCAGTTTATTAGGGGTCCAAGAGACCCAGTACTTC. Protein product: CASSLLGVQETQYF.